Below, 27 T cell receptor beta chains from the same sample are listed, as sequenced in a study of cytotoxic CD8 clonotypes in ibrutinib-treated CLL. Generated by immunoSEQ multiplex PCR, the TCRdb table keeps only in-frame clones and is missing some. The sample has approximately 90,000 clones, more than 70% seen once. This specimen consisted of PBMCs, obtained after 24 months of ibrutinib treatment. The receptors here all came from a human donor with chronic lymphocytic leukemia.

This clone has only a few counts. The V and J genes are TRBV29-1 and TRBJ2-7; maybe TRBD2 (5 bases). The germline V gene has CDR1 SQVTM and CDR2 ANQGSEA. The V and J ends lost 4 bases and 0 bases respectively, with 13 bases between them. The CDR3 extends over 14 amino acids. CDR3 amino acids: CSVVTGTSSYEQYF. The CDR3, as DNA: TGCAGCGTTGTCACCGGAACTAGCTCCTACGAGCAGTACTTC.

The chain is built from TRBV2 and TRBJ1-3; D not certain. V was clipped by 5 bases and J by 0 bases, with 14 bases between them. This CDR3 region has 16 residues. Germline-derived CDR1 and CDR2 are SNHLY and FYNNEI. Written as DNA, the CDR3 is TGTGCCAGCAGTTTCCCCAGGACTGACTCTGGAAACACCATATATTTT. Protein product: CASSFPRTDSGNTIYF.

The table lists this clone with a count of one. The gene calls are TRBV27 and TRBJ1-3; TRBD1 matches 7 bases. This CDR3 contains 18 residues. Looked up from germline, CDR1 is MNHEY and CDR2 is SMNVEV (reference sequence). Trimming cost V 5 bases and J 4 bases; bases outside gene matches: 17. DNA for the CDR3: TGTGCCAGCAGTGTATACCCGGGGGGCAGGGGGGAAGGAAACACCATATATTTT. Its protein product is CASSVYPGGRGEGNTIYF.

CDR3 sequence reads: CASSAGQGTYNEQFF. The DNA for the CDR3 is TGCGCCAGCAGCGCCGGACAGGGAACCTACAATGAGCAGTTCTTC. This chain connects TRBV5-1 to TRBJ2-1, with 8 bases matching TRBD1. This CDR3 is built from 15 residues. Germline CDR1 is SGHRS and CDR2 is YFSETQ. Trimming removed 4 bases from V and 2 bases from J; junction bases left unmatched: 5.

This sequence joins TRBV6-1 and TRBJ2-1; D may be TRBD1 or TRBD2 (6 bases each). Trimming shortened V by 2 bases and J by 3 bases, and 11 bases separated the two germline ends. The CDR3 has 15 residues. Germline V gene data show CDR1 as MNHNS and CDR2 as SASEGT. CDR3 in amino acids: CASSEIKGGYNEQFF. CDR3 DNA: TGTGCCAGCAGTGAAATTAAGGGGGGCTACAATGAGCAGTTCTTC.

V usage is TRBV5-4 and J usage is TRBJ1-2, with D tentatively TRBD1 (5 bases). V was shortened by 4 bases and J by 6 bases, with 13 bases between the two germline ends. CDR1 is SGHNT and CDR2 is YYREEE in the germline V gene (reference sequence). The CDR3 runs 13 residues. The CDR3 DNA reads TGTGCCAGCAGCCCTGGGTCAGGGAATGGCTACACCTTC. It codes for CASSPGSGNGYTF. Complete variable domain (other parts from reference TRBV5-4 and TRBJ1-2): ETGVTQSPTHLIKTRGQQVTLRCSSQSGHNTVSWYQQALGQGPQFIFQYYREEENGRGNFPPRFSGLQFPNYSSELNVNALELDDSALYLCASSPGSGNGYTFGSGTRLTVV.

The V and J genes are TRBV27 and TRBJ2-7; 7 bases align to TRBD2. Trimming at V came to 2 bases and at J to 0 bases, leaving 13 bases not matched to a gene. The CDR3 is 18 residues long. Germline CDR1 and CDR2: MNHEY and SMNVEV (reference sequence). Here the CDR3 reads CASSLTLSTAGRSYEQYF. CDR3 nucleotide sequence: TGTGCCAGCAGTTTAACTCTTTCAACAGCGGGACGCTCCTACGAGCAGTACTTC.

This sequence joins TRBV9 and TRBJ2-1; a weak D match, TRBD2 (5 bases). Germline CDR1 SGDLS, CDR2 YYNGEE. The CDR3 runs to 14 residues. V lost 3 bases and J 6 bases, leaving 13 bases between the germline ends. CDR3 sequence (DNA): TGTGCCAGCAGCGGATTCCTAGCAGGCAATGAGCAGTTCTTC. It translates to CASSGFLAGNEQFF.

The rearrangement joins TRBV30 to TRBJ1-3; no firm D call. Germline CDR1 reads GTSNPN; CDR2 reads SVGIG (reference sequence). V lost 4 bases, J lost 1 base, and 11 bases lay in between. CDR3 length: 14 residues. CDR3 in amino acids: CAWKAWSSGNTIYF. The DNA for the CDR3 is TGTGCCTGGAAAGCGTGGTCATCTGGAAACACCATATATTTT.

This clone was observed a single time. The V and J genes are TRBV5-1 and TRBJ1-1; 9 nucleotides line up with TRBD1. V trimming: 4 bases; J trimming: 6 bases; junction bases outside the gene matches: 7. The CDR3 extends over 14 amino acids. CDR1 is SGHRS and CDR2 is YFSETQ in the germline V gene. As DNA, the CDR3 is TGCGCCAGCAGCCAGGGACAGGGAATCCCTGAAGCTTTCTTT. This translates into CASSQGQGIPEAFF.

This clone was counted only a few times. The chain carries TRBV9 and TRBJ1-6, with 7 bases identical to TRBD1. This CDR3 contains 17 residues. The germline V gene has CDR1 SGDLS and CDR2 YYNGEE. V was pared by 3 bases and J by 10 bases, with 16 bases of the junction left unmatched. The DNA of the CDR3 is TGTGCCAGCAGCGCCATGAACACAGGGGCCGCAGGGTCACCCCTCCACTTT. Translation gives CASSAMNTGAAGSPLHF.

The CDR3 here is CASRARGTEAFF. CDR3 nucleotides: TGTGCCAGCAGAGCCCGAGGGACTGAAGCTTTCTTT. The chain joins TRBV6-1 to TRBJ1-1; D remains ambiguous. The CDR3 is 12 amino acids. The germline V and J ends were trimmed by 6 bases and 5 bases, with 10 bases remaining between them. Germline lookup yields CDR1 MNHNS and CDR2 SASEGT.

This chain links TRBV6-1 with TRBJ2-3; 7 nucleotides line up with TRBD1. This CDR3 spans 13 amino acids. From germline, CDR1 is MNHNS and CDR2 SASEGT. The V and J ends lost 10 bases and 15 bases, in that order; junction bases with no gene match: 19. The CDR3 region has the DNA TGTGCCACCAGAGACAGGGATCCCCTGGCGGGTTATTTT. Its translation is CATRDRDPLAGYF.

V gene TRBV19 combines with J gene TRBJ2-7; maybe TRBD1 (5 bases). The CDR3 extends over 16 amino acids. Germline values: CDR1 LNHDA, CDR2 SQIVND (reference sequence). Trimming stripped 7 bases from V and 2 bases from J, with 21 bases between. CDR3 DNA: TGTGCCAGTACAAAGACAAGGGGTTTCCCAACCTACGAGCAGTACTTC. Amino acids: CASTKTRGFPTYEQYF.

The chain employs TRBV28 and TRBJ1-5; 7 bases map to TRBD1. Trimming took 4 bases from V and 5 from J; bases not matched to a gene: 8. Per germline, CDR1 MDHEN and CDR2 SYDVKM. The CDR3 has 15 amino acids. The CDR3 bases are TGTGCCAGCAGTTCCCCTTACAGGGGTGATCAGCCCCAGCATTTT. It codes for CASSSPYRGDQPQHF.

This chain connects TRBV5-4 to TRBJ1-2; 10 bases match TRBD1. V lost 1 base to trimming and J lost 6 bases; unmatched junction nucleotides: 3. CDR3 length equals 14 residues. CDR1 and CDR2 (germline): SGHNT, YYREEE (reference sequence). The DNA for the CDR3 is TGTGCCAGCAGCTTGCGACAGGGGGCGAATGGCTACACCTTC. Translated, it gives CASSLRQGANGYTF.

This chain connects TRBV6-6 to TRBJ1-3; 9 nucleotides agree with TRBD1. The CDR3 runs to 16 residues. The germline V gene encodes CDR1 MNHNY and CDR2 SVGAGI (reference sequence). With 0 bases clipped from V and 2 bases from J, the junction kept 2 bases outside the gene matches. In DNA form, the CDR3 reads TGTGCCAGCAGTTACTCAGGGGACAGGGCTGGAAACACCATATATTTT. Its protein product is CASSYSGDRAGNTIYF.

About this clone itself: Other DNA variants within this sample encode the same CDR3. The V and J genes are TRBV4-1 and TRBJ1-3, with D tentatively TRBD1 (5 bases). Germline lookup yields CDR1 MGHRA and CDR2 YSYEKL. This CDR3 is built from 16 residues. Trimming took 3 bases from V and 0 from J, leaving 12 bases between them. The CDR3 loop is CASSQDPGSSGNTIYF. In DNA, the CDR3 is TGCGCCAGCAGCCAGGACCCAGGGAGCTCTGGAAACACCATATATTTT.

This chain uses TRBV11-2 with TRBJ2-3; 7 positions match TRBD2. The CDR3 extends over 15 amino acids. The J segment lost 0 bases and the V segment lost 5 bases, leaving 5 bases of the junction unmatched. Germline V gene data show CDR1 as SGHAT and CDR2 as FQNNGV. Here the CDR3 reads CASSPGGESTDTQYF. The CDR3 DNA is TGTGCCAGCAGCCCTGGGGGGGAGAGCACAGATACGCAGTATTTT. The variable domain in full, with the rest retrieved from reference TRBV11-2 and TRBJ2-3, is EAGVAQSPRYKIIEKRQSVAFWCNPISGHATLYWYQQILGQGPKLLIQFQNNGVVDDSQLPKDRFSAERLKGVDSTLKIQPAKLEDSAVYLCASSPGGESTDTQYFGPGTRLTVL.

This chain uses TRBV18 with TRBJ2-5, with 8 positions matching TRBD2. The CDR3 contains 14 residues. The V and J ends lost 3 bases and 4 bases, in that order; junction bases with no gene match: 4. Germline V gene sequence: CDR1 KGHSH, CDR2 LQKENI. CDR3 residues: CASSPRSGRETQYF. Written as DNA, the CDR3 is TGTGCCAGCTCACCTCGGAGCGGGAGAGAGACCCAGTACTTC. Full variable domain (outside the CDR3, taken from reference TRBV18 and TRBJ2-5): NAGVMQNPRHLVRRRGQEARLRCSPMKGHSHVYWYRQLPEEGLKFMVYLQKENIIDESGMPKERFSAEFPKEGPSILRIQQVVRGDSAAYFCASSPRSGRETQYFGPGTRLLVL.

This chain links TRBV7-2 with TRBJ2-5; tentative D call: TRBD1 (6 bases). V was shortened by 5 bases and J by 2 bases, with 18 bases between the two germline ends. Germline assignment: CDR1 SGHTA and CDR2 FQGNSA. The CDR3 totals 16 residues. As DNA, the CDR3 is TGTGCCAGCAGCAACCGCAGGGGCGGCGGGCAAGAGACCCAGTACTTC. The encoded protein is CASSNRRGGGQETQYF.

This chain joins TRBV6-5 and TRBJ1-4, with 7 bases aligning to TRBD1. The germline CDR1 and CDR2 sequences are MNHEY and SVGAGI. V lost 5 bases, J lost 12 bases, and 12 bases stayed unmatched. The CDR3 totals 14 residues. The CDR3 coding sequence is TGTGCCAGCAGTCAACGAGGGGGCAATGACGAACTGTTTTTT. This translates into CASSQRGGNDELFF.

V and J are TRBV5-4 and TRBJ2-3; 8 nucleotides match TRBD1. There are 15 residues in the CDR3. V lost 4 bases, J lost 2 bases, and 6 bases stayed unmatched. From germline, CDR1 is SGHNT and CDR2 YYREEE (reference sequence). The CDR3 sequence: CASSIGQGVTDTQYF. The CDR3 DNA is TGTGCCAGCAGCATTGGACAGGGAGTCACAGATACGCAGTATTTT. The whole variable domain, filled in from reference TRBV5-4 and TRBJ2-3, reads ETGVTQSPTHLIKTRGQQVTLRCSSQSGHNTVSWYQQALGQGPQFIFQYYREEENGRGNFPPRFSGLQFPNYSSELNVNALELDDSALYLCASSIGQGVTDTQYFGPGTRLTVL.

In DNA, the CDR3 is TGTGCCAGCAGCCCCGGGACGGACTATGGCTACACCTTC. It translates to CASSPGTDYGYTF. The gene calls are TRBV28 and TRBJ1-2, with D tentatively TRBD1 (5 bases). V was shortened by 6 bases and J by 3 bases, with 11 bases between the two germline ends. This CDR3 region has 13 residues. Germline lookup yields CDR1 MDHEN and CDR2 SYDVKM.

V gene TRBV2 combines with J gene TRBJ2-5, with 13 bases that match TRBD2. CDR1 is SNHLY, CDR2 FYNNEI, per germline. The CDR3 runs 17 residues. J was trimmed by 0 bases and V by 6 bases; bases with no gene match: 7. The CDR3 spells CASRSTGLAGNQETQYF. CDR3 coding DNA: TGTGCCAGCAGGTCAACGGGACTAGCGGGGAACCAAGAGACCCAGTACTTC.

This clone was found once. V gene TRBV27 combines with J gene TRBJ1-4; no definite D call. The CDR3 length is 15 residues. The V gene lost 2 bases and the J gene lost 0 bases, with 7 bases spanning the gap. CDR1 is MNHEY, CDR2 SMNVEV, per germline (reference sequence). Written as DNA, the CDR3 is TGTGCCAGCAGTTTAAGAAAGACAACTAATGAAAAACTGTTTTTT. Protein: CASSLRKTTNEKLFF. The whole variable domain, remainder taken from reference TRBV27 and TRBJ1-4, is EAQVTQNPRYLITVTGKKLTVTCSQNMNHEYMSWYRQDPGLGLRQIYYSMNVEVTDKGDVPEGYKVSRKEKRNFPLILESPSPNQTSLYFCASSLRKTTNEKLFFGSGTQLSVL.

This clone appeared a single time. This chain uses TRBV30 with TRBJ2-7; D is unresolved. The V and J ends lost 3 bases and 6 bases respectively, with 9 bases between them. This CDR3 has 11 residues. Germline values: CDR1 GTSNPN, CDR2 SVGIG (reference sequence). CDR3 loop: CAWRELAEQYF. The CDR3, as DNA: TGTGCCTGGAGGGAGTTAGCCGAGCAGTACTTC. The whole variable domain, remainder taken from reference TRBV30 and TRBJ2-7, is SQTIHQWPATLVQPVGSPLSLECTVEGTSNPNLYWYRQAAGRGLQLLFYSVGIGQISSEVPQNLSASRPQDRQFILSSKKLLLSDSGFYLCAWRELAEQYFGPGTRLTVT.